Listed below are T cell receptor beta chains from one sample, sequenced in a study of T-cell reconstitution after alpha-beta-depleted transplantation in children. Each CDR3 protein is one row after TCRdb ran MiXCR on the PCR reads. The sample lists more than 400,000 distinct CDR3 sequences, 43% occurring once. Sequencing was performed on PBMCs, taken before TCRalphabeta/CD19-depleted stem cell transplant. The receptors originated from a girl aged 2 to 9 with aplastic anemia, due to receive a stem cell transplant. CDR3s include the opening cysteine and the closing phenylalanine or tryptophan. The D gene is left open where the match is weak. Only some rows state a clone size, as once, few, many or a class for expanded clones.

abundance: many
j_gene: TRBJ2-7
d_gene: TRBD1
v_gene: TRBV12-3/TRBV12-4
CDR3aa: CASSLGTRGPYEQYF
CDR3nt: TGTGCCAGCAGCTTAGGCACCAGGGGGCCCTACGAGCAGTACTTC

abundance: once
j_gene: TRBJ2-1
d_gene: TRBD2
v_gene: TRBV15
CDR3aa: CATSTPRLAGFYNEQFF
CDR3nt: TGTGCCACCAGCACACCAAGACTAGCGGGGTTCTACAATGAGCAGTTCTTC

abundance: -
j_gene: TRBJ2-3
d_gene: -
v_gene: TRBV5-1
CDR3aa: CASSLARRGTDTQYF
CDR3nt: TGCGCCAGCAGCTTGGCCAGGAGAGGCACAGATACGCAGTATTTT

abundance: -
j_gene: TRBJ1-4
d_gene: -
v_gene: TRBV5-1
CDR3aa: CASSWDPGAQNEKLFF
CDR3nt: TGCGCCAGCAGTTGGGACCCCGGAGCCCAAAATGAAAAACTGTTTTTT

abundance: -
j_gene: TRBJ2-1
d_gene: -
v_gene: TRBV27
CDR3aa: CASSPRVAGGNEQFF
CDR3nt: TGTGCCAGCAGTCCCCGGGTTGCGGGCGGGAATGAGCAGTTCTTC

abundance: -
j_gene: TRBJ2-4
d_gene: TRBD2
v_gene: TRBV7-6
CDR3aa: CASSLMTSGVAKNIQYF
CDR3nt: TGTGCCAGCAGCTTGATGACTAGCGGTGTAGCCAAAAACATTCAGTACTTC

abundance: -
j_gene: TRBJ1-1
d_gene: -
v_gene: TRBV6-5
CDR3aa: CASSYDRTNTEAFF
CDR3nt: TGTGCCAGCAGTTACGACCGTACTAACACTGAAGCTTTCTTT

abundance: -
j_gene: TRBJ2-5
d_gene: -
v_gene: TRBV29-1
CDR3aa: CSVGVGNQETQYF
CDR3nt: TGCAGCGTTGGAGTCGGGAACCAAGAGACCCAGTACTTC

abundance: many
j_gene: TRBJ1-1
d_gene: -
v_gene: TRBV12-3/TRBV12-4
CDR3aa: CASSFFGDTEAFF
CDR3nt: TGTGCCAGCAGTTTTTTCGGAGACACTGAAGCTTTCTTT

abundance: -
j_gene: TRBJ2-3
d_gene: -
v_gene: TRBV29-1
CDR3aa: CSARLGTQYF
CDR3nt: TGCAGCGCCCGACTAGGAACGCAGTATTTT

abundance: few
j_gene: TRBJ1-1
d_gene: -
v_gene: TRBV7-9
CDR3aa: CASSLTGATEAFF
CDR3nt: TGTGCCAGCAGCTTGACCGGGGCCACTGAAGCTTTCTTT

abundance: -
j_gene: TRBJ2-3
d_gene: -
v_gene: TRBV29-1
CDR3aa: CSADRSDTQYF
CDR3nt: TGCAGCGCGGATAGATCCGATACGCAGTATTTT

abundance: -
j_gene: TRBJ2-2
d_gene: -
v_gene: TRBV7-2
CDR3aa: CASSLNTGPGELFF
CDR3nt: TGTGCCAGCAGTTTGAATACAGGCCCCGGGGAGCTGTTTTTT

abundance: once
j_gene: TRBJ2-2
d_gene: -
v_gene: TRBV5-5
CDR3aa: CASTPPGARNTGELFF
CDR3nt: TGTGCCAGCACCCCACCGGGCGCGCGAAACACCGGGGAGCTGTTTTTT

abundance: -
j_gene: TRBJ2-1
d_gene: -
v_gene: TRBV20-1
CDR3aa: CSAPWTVNEQFF
CDR3nt: TGCAGTGCTCCTTGGACAGTCAATGAGCAGTTCTTC

abundance: -
j_gene: TRBJ1-2
d_gene: TRBD1
v_gene: TRBV24-1
CDR3aa: CATSDSGTGNYGYTF
CDR3nt: TGTGCCACCAGTGATTCCGGGACAGGGAACTATGGCTACACCTTC

abundance: -
j_gene: TRBJ2-6
d_gene: -
v_gene: TRBV7-8
CDR3aa: CASSVTGRYSGANVLTF
CDR3nt: TGTGCCAGCAGCGTGACAGGTCGATACTCTGGGGCCAACGTCCTGACTTTC

abundance: many
j_gene: TRBJ2-5
d_gene: TRBD2
v_gene: TRBV5-1
CDR3aa: CASSLAGLAGGGQETQYF
CDR3nt: TGCGCCAGCAGCTTGGCCGGACTAGCGGGAGGAGGCCAAGAGACCCAGTACTTC

abundance: medium-sized
j_gene: TRBJ2-5
d_gene: TRBD2
v_gene: TRBV28
CDR3aa: CASQPDSGDQETQYF
CDR3nt: TGTGCCAGCCAACCCGATAGCGGGGATCAAGAGACCCAGTACTTC

abundance: -
j_gene: TRBJ2-5
d_gene: -
v_gene: TRBV20-1
CDR3aa: CSARTGGPRETQYF
CDR3nt: TGCAGTGCTAGGACCGGGGGGCCTCGGGAGACCCAGTACTTC

abundance: many
j_gene: TRBJ2-7
d_gene: -
v_gene: TRBV20-1
CDR3aa: CSASGFLYEQYF
CDR3nt: TGCAGTGCTAGCGGATTCCTCTACGAGCAGTACTTC

abundance: many
j_gene: TRBJ1-5
d_gene: TRBD1
v_gene: TRBV6-5
CDR3aa: CASSSLRQGARQPQHF
CDR3nt: TGTGCCAGCAGTTCTTTAAGACAGGGTGCGAGGCAGCCCCAGCATTTT

abundance: -
j_gene: TRBJ1-5
d_gene: TRBD1
v_gene: TRBV6-1
CDR3aa: CASSRGQPSNQPQHF
CDR3nt: TGTGCCAGCAGCCGGGGACAGCCTAGCAATCAGCCCCAGCATTTT

abundance: few
j_gene: TRBJ2-3
d_gene: TRBD2
v_gene: TRBV7-8
CDR3aa: CASSSQTSGSTDTQYF
CDR3nt: TGTGCCAGCAGCTCCCAGACTAGCGGTAGCACAGATACGCAGTATTTT

abundance: -
j_gene: TRBJ1-2
d_gene: -
v_gene: TRBV20-1
CDR3aa: CSATPNSGGGVGYTF
CDR3nt: TGCAGTGCTACTCCTAACTCAGGTGGGGGTGTTGGCTACACCTTC

abundance: -
j_gene: TRBJ2-3
d_gene: -
v_gene: TRBV20-1
CDR3aa: CSAPTGDTQYF
CDR3nt: TGCAGTGCCCCCACGGGAGATACGCAGTATTTT

abundance: -
j_gene: TRBJ2-1
d_gene: -
v_gene: TRBV5-1
CDR3aa: CAPSPWGAEQFF
CDR3nt: TGCGCCCCCTCACCGTGGGGCGCTGAGCAGTTCTTC